The text below deals with one T cell receptor (beta chain). This specimen comes from a study of technical replicates of blood from several donors. After removal of 3 bases from V and 7 bases from J, the junction contained 3 bases not matched to a gene. Germline V lookup: CDR1 SGHRS, CDR2 YFSETQ. This CDR3 has 12 amino acids. Assay: immunoSEQ multiplex PCR; the TCRdb copy retains only in-frame clones and omits some. The repertoire holds approximately 79,000 clones, with roughly 94% as singletons. Material for sequencing was T cells isolated from PBMCs. The sequence was collected from a human donor in good health. The chain employs TRBV5-1 and TRBJ2-7; 8 nucleotides line up with TRBD1. CDR3 protein: CASSWTGLEQYF. The CDR3, as DNA: TGCGCCAGCAGCTGGACAGGGTTAGAGCAGTACTTC.